This T cell receptor (beta chain) was identified during a study of cytomegalovirus exposure and HLA in healthy donors. Findings and caveats of the study: TCR beta sequences reportedly predicted most subjects' HLA-A and HLA-B alleles accurately. The investigators catalogued some 160 TCR beta chains as cytomegalovirus-associated.

With regard to this clone: The antigen is not known.

The germline V gene encodes CDR1 MNHEY and CDR2 SMNVEV (reference sequence). J lost 7 bases, V lost 5 bases, and 16 bases had no gene match. CDR3 length: 17 residues. Researchers ran the PCR with 60 Vbeta and 13 Jbeta primers. TCRdb keeps only in-frame clones here, not all; method: immunoSEQ multiplex PCR. Found here are over 150,000 clones, around 65% of them singletons; the top ten hold about 2.5%. Despite likely unrecorded immune exposures, the donors were nominally healthy at the time of sampling. The V gene is TRBV27, the J gene TRBJ1-3; TRBD1 matches at 8 bases. This clonotype was sampled from a woman between 40 and 50 years old in good health and CMV-seropositive. Material for sequencing was PBMCs. CDR3 protein: CASSGRTGTGPGNTIYF. CDR3 DNA: TGTGCCAGCAGTGGTAGGACAGGGACCGGTCCAGGGAACACCATATATTTT.